This T cell receptor (beta chain) was captured by sequencing in a study of response to subunit inactivated influenza vaccine. General study points: With each seasonal influenza vaccination, the authors suggested, few new T cells are recruited.

TCRdb used MiXCR to reprocess the RT-PCR reads, holding one entry per CDR3 protein. Altogether over 400,000 distinct CDR3 sequences are present, roughly 13% being singletons, with the ten largest covering around 13%. Worth noting for this clonotype: The target antigen is unknown.

V gave up 4 bases and J gave up 4 bases; unmatched junction bases: 9. The CDR3 extends over 16 amino acids. Germline CDR1 MNHEY, CDR2 SVGAGI. This sequence originates from a man aged 50 or older who received an inactivated influenza vaccine. V gene TRBV6-5 combines with J gene TRBJ2-1; TRBD2 agrees at 8 bases. Here the sequenced sample was PBMCs from blood, taken 40 to 50 days after vaccination. The CDR3 DNA reads TGTGCCAGCAGTTCCAACGCCCAGCGGGGGTACAATGAGCAGTTCTTC. Its translation: CASSSNAQRGYNEQFF.